These 20 T cell receptor beta chains came from one sample sequenced in a study of human T cells and chemical hapten exposure. TCRdb reanalysed the RACE reads using MiXCR and keeps one entry per CDR3 protein. The data contain approximately 97,000 distinct CDR3 sequences, 27% of them singletons. As for time point: patch test 3, about 24 weeks after DPC sensitization. Treatment defined: therapeutic diphenylcyclopropenone sensitization with weekly scalp DPC. Material: whole blood, obtained in connection with sensitization to the hapten diphenylcyclopropenone (DPC). The origin of the receptors is a man aged 35 to 55 with alopecia areata. Some clones in this sample may be carry-over from other donors' samples.

This clonotype has a handful of counts. This chain connects TRBV7-2 to TRBJ2-3; D gene ambiguous. Trimming removed 2 bases at V and 2 bases at J, with 8 bases between. The V gene's germline CDR1 is SGHTA and CDR2 FQGNSA. The CDR3 extends over 14 amino acids. The DNA of the CDR3 is TGTGCCAGCAGCTTAAGCGATCTCACAGATACGCAGTATTTT. Encoded protein: CASSLSDLTDTQYF.

In this sample, this clonotype turned up a few times. The chain links TRBV7-9 to TRBJ2-2; the D call may be TRBD1 or TRBD2 (5 bases each). This CDR3 is built from 14 residues. Germline V CDR1 and CDR2: SEHNR, FQNEAQ (reference sequence). V lost 5 bases, J lost 2 bases, and 9 bases lay in between. The CDR3 sequence is CASSPWDNTGELFF. DNA of the CDR3: TGTGCCAGCAGCCCGTGGGACAACACCGGGGAGCTGTTTTTT.

This rearrangement joins TRBV12-3 or TRBV12-4 to TRBJ2-1; D unresolved. The CDR3 consists of 13 residues. Trimming pared 3 bases from V and 3 bases from J, leaving 6 bases between. DNA of the CDR3: TGTGCCAGCAGTTTGCAGGTCTACAATGAGCAGTTCTTC. This encodes CASSLQVYNEQFF.

This clonotype came up a few times. The chain recombines TRBV15 with TRBJ2-6, with no clear D. With 1 base removed from V and 0 bases from J, the gap between germline ends came to 10 bases. Germline V CDR1 and CDR2: LNHNV, YYDKDF (reference sequence). CDR3 length: 17 residues. Here the CDR3 reads CATSRVRRNSGANVLTF. In nucleotides, the CDR3 is TGTGCCACCAGCAGAGTGAGGCGGAACTCTGGGGCCAACGTCCTGACTTTC. Filled out from reference TRBV15 and TRBJ2-6, the complete variable domain reads DAMVIQNPRYQVTQFGKPVTLSCSQTLNHNVMYWYQQKSSQAPKLLFHYYDKDFNNEADTPDNFQSRRPNTSFCFLDIRSPGLGDTAMYLCATSRVRRNSGANVLTFGAGSRLTVL.

This clonotype has a handful of counts. The rearrangement joins TRBV3-1 to TRBJ2-5, with D perhaps being TRBD1 or TRBD2 (5 bases each). In germline, CDR1 is LGHDT, CDR2 YNNKEL (reference sequence). The V end lost 8 bases, the J end lost 5 bases, and 12 bases lay between the germline ends. This CDR3 has 12 residues. This CDR3 reads CASCSWGETQYF. The CDR3, as DNA: TGTGCCAGCTGCTCTTGGGGGGAGACCCAGTACTTC.

The rearrangement links TRBV20-1 to TRBJ2-5, with D perhaps TRBD1 (6 bases). Germline V gives CDR1 DFQATT, CDR2 SNEGSKA (reference sequence). The CDR3 is 15 amino acids. V lost 0 bases to trimming and J lost 1 base, with 12 bases between them. DNA for the CDR3: TGCAGTGCTAGAGAGCAGGGGAAAACCCAAGAGACCCAGTACTTC. Residues: CSAREQGKTQETQYF.

This clonotype was seen only a few times. This chain uses TRBV6-5 with TRBJ2-5, with D perhaps matching TRBD2 (6 bases). Germline CDR1 reads MNHEY; CDR2 reads SVGAGI. The CDR3 extends over 13 amino acids. The germline V and J ends were trimmed by 6 bases and 9 bases, with 17 bases remaining between them. The CDR3 is CASSSLATQAQYF. The CDR3 DNA is TGTGCCAGCAGCTCTCTAGCGACCCAGGCCCAGTACTTC.

This clonotype was seen only a few times. The chain combines TRBV7-2 with TRBJ2-2, with D possibly matching TRBD1 (6 bases). The CDR3 consists of 14 residues. V was shortened by 2 bases and J by 3 bases, with 7 bases between the two germline ends. Germline loops: CDR1 SGHTA, CDR2 FQGNSA. The CDR3 DNA is TGTGCCAGCAGCTTACGACAGGACACCGGGGAGCTGTTTTTT. It is translated as CASSLRQDTGELFF.

This clonotype was found a few times. The rearrangement links TRBV7-9 to TRBJ2-7; 11 bases are a match to TRBD2. Germline V gene data show CDR1 as SEHNR and CDR2 as FQNEAQ (reference sequence). The CDR3 has 16 residues. Trimming took 4 bases from V and 7 from J; bases not matched to a gene: 12. Here the CDR3 reads CASSSGGTSGGLEQYF. The CDR3 coding sequence is TGTGCCAGCAGCTCAGGCGGGACTAGCGGAGGATTGGAGCAGTACTTC.

The chain couples TRBV7-2 to TRBJ1-5; 7 nucleotides align to TRBD1. CDR1 and CDR2 from the germline V gene are SGHTA and FQGNSA. V lost 4 bases and J lost 7; bases outside the gene matches: 10. CDR3 length: 15 amino acids. The CDR3 here is CASSSGGGGRQPQHF. CDR3 DNA sequence: TGTGCCAGCAGCTCCGGAGGGGGCGGTAGGCAGCCCCAGCATTTT.

The V call is TRBV12-3 or TRBV12-4, the J call TRBJ2-7; 7 bases are shared with TRBD1. The CDR3 has 13 amino acids. J gave up 5 bases and V 8 bases, and 9 bases lay outside the gene matches. The CDR3 DNA reads as TGTGCCAGCCGACAGGGCGGCGTCGACGAGCAGTACTTC. Protein: CASRQGGVDEQYF.

V and J are TRBV20-1 and TRBJ2-3; no clear D gene. Per germline, CDR1 DFQATT and CDR2 SNEGSKA (reference sequence). Deletions cut 5 bases from V and 1 base from J, with 13 bases between. The CDR3 extends over 14 amino acids. Here the CDR3 reads CSAEQGFRTDTQYF. Here the CDR3 DNA reads TGCAGTGCTGAACAAGGCTTTCGCACAGATACGCAGTATTTT.

The sample holds a few counts of this clonotype. The rearrangement uses TRBV6-5 and TRBJ2-7, with TRBD1 identical over 7 bases. This CDR3 is 13 amino acids long. The germline V gene encodes CDR1 MNHEY and CDR2 SVGAGI. With 10 bases clipped from V and 1 base from J, the junction kept 7 bases outside the gene matches. CDR3 residues: CATVGGQSYEQYF. CDR3 DNA: TGTGCCACCGTAGGGGGCCAGTCCTACGAGCAGTACTTC.

The V call is TRBV20-1, the J call TRBJ2-7, with a weak D call TRBD1 (6 bases). There are 15 residues in the CDR3. Deletions cut 0 bases from V and 0 bases from J, with 12 bases between. CDR1 and CDR2 (germline): DFQATT, SNEGSKA (reference sequence). The CDR3 sequence is CSARDWTEASYEQYF. CDR3 coding DNA: TGCAGTGCTAGAGACTGGACAGAGGCCTCCTACGAGCAGTACTTC.

This clonotype was seen only a few times. This chain uses TRBV20-1 with TRBJ2-1; D might be TRBD1 or TRBD2, each matching 5 bases. Germline V CDR1 and CDR2: DFQATT, SNEGSKA (reference sequence). The CDR3 contains 14 residues. The ends were cut back, 6 bases at V and 7 bases at J, with 19 bases in the middle. The CDR3: CSAAGTALGNEQFF. The CDR3 nucleotides are TGCAGTGCCGCAGGGACGGCTCTAGGAAATGAGCAGTTCTTC.

In its sample, this clonotype was seen a few times. V and J are TRBV12-3 or TRBV12-4 and TRBJ2-1, with TRBD2 identical over 11 bases. Trimming took 1 base from V and 7 from J; bases not matched to a gene: 12. CDR3 length: 18 residues. CDR3: CASSLVSRLAGGQNEQFF. CDR3 coding DNA: TGTGCCAGCAGTTTAGTCTCTAGGCTAGCGGGAGGACAGAATGAGCAGTTCTTC.

The chain links TRBV9 to TRBJ2-3; D tentatively fits TRBD1 or TRBD2 (6 bases each). V lost 0 bases and J lost 3, with 14 bases in between. The CDR3 is made up of 16 amino acids. Per the germline V gene, CDR1 is SGDLS and CDR2 is YYNGEE. For the CDR3, the DNA is TGTGCCAGCAGCGTAGGGGCCGGGGGCAGGACAGATACGCAGTATTTT. Its translation: CASSVGAGGRTDTQYF.

This CDR3 is CASSQDLDRKNYGYTF. In nucleotides, the CDR3 is TGTGCCAGCAGCCAAGATTTAGACAGGAAGAACTATGGCTACACCTTC. The rearrangement uses TRBV4-2 and TRBJ1-2, with TRBD1 as a possible D gene (6 bases). Trimming cost V 0 bases and J 2 bases, with 13 bases left between them. The CDR3 is 16 residues long. Germline V lookup: CDR1 LGHNA, CDR2 YNFKEQ.

This clonotype came up a few times. The rearrangement links TRBV10-3 to TRBJ2-7; a weak D match, TRBD1 (5 bases). This CDR3 has 15 residues. Germline V gene data show CDR1 as ENHRY and CDR2 as SYGVKD. Trimming stripped 0 bases from V and 2 bases from J, with 11 bases between. The CDR3 DNA is TGTGCCATCAGTGAGTCGACAGTCGCTACCTACGAGCAGTACTTC. As protein: CAISESTVATYEQYF.

The V and J genes are TRBV6-6 and TRBJ2-5; D unclear. V was clipped by 4 bases and J by 5 bases, with 5 bases between them. There are 11 residues in the CDR3. CDR1 and CDR2 from the germline V gene are MNHNY and SVGAGI (reference sequence). The CDR3 region has the DNA TGTGCCAGCAGTTCTCGTGAGACCCAGTACTTC. Its translation is CASSSRETQYF.